This T cell receptor (beta chain) appears in the sequencing data of a study of blood T cell repertoires in COVID-19. Method: immunoSEQ multiplex PCR; TCRdb's copy keeps in-frame clones and lacks some. The data contain 300,000 to 350,000 clones, approximately 88% of them singletons. Germline CDR1 is MDHEN and CDR2 is SYDVKM. Trimming shortened V by 6 bases and J by 8 bases, and 16 bases separated the two germline ends. The CDR3 runs to 13 residues. V is TRBV28 and J is TRBJ1-2, with TRBD1 as a possible D gene (6 bases). The sequenced material came from peripheral blood. The TCR sequence derives from a man aged 25 to 40 with COVID-19, enrolled during active disease. The CDR3 region is CASSLGGGQGYTF. As DNA, the CDR3 is TGTGCCAGCAGCCTTGGGGGGGGCCAAGGCTACACCTTC.